This TCR beta chain was found in a study of T cell repertoires in cytomegalovirus infection. Study-level information: The authors relied on CMV epitopes, both recently identified HLA-C-restricted and well-studied HLA-B-restricted. CMV infection plus the matching HLA type was flagged by public TCR beta signatures.

As regards this clonotype: As yet, its antigen is unknown.

TCRdb passed the reads through MiXCR, listing each CDR3 protein once. The data contain approximately 350,000 distinct CDR3 sequences, approximately 35% of them seen just once; the ten biggest clones take up approximately 13%. Trimming removed 8 bases from V and 4 bases from J, with 15 bases in between. The CDR3 has 14 residues. Study-wide results and caveats: Dominating the ex vivo response were HLA-C-restricted CMV-specific TCR beta clonotypes. Adding up the frequency of public TCR beta families identified people who carried CMV plus the relevant HLA.

The V call is TRBV12-3 or TRBV12-4, the J call TRBJ2-1, with a possible D match to TRBD2 (5 bases). The source was cultured PBMCs, collected from culture after CMV antigen stimulation. The source of this sequence is a human donor in good health (CMV status not recorded). Some clones in this sample may be carry-over from other donors' samples. The CDR3 DNA reads as TGTGCCAGCTTCCGGACTTCTCAGTACAATGAGCAGTTCTTC. It is translated as CASFRTSQYNEQFF.